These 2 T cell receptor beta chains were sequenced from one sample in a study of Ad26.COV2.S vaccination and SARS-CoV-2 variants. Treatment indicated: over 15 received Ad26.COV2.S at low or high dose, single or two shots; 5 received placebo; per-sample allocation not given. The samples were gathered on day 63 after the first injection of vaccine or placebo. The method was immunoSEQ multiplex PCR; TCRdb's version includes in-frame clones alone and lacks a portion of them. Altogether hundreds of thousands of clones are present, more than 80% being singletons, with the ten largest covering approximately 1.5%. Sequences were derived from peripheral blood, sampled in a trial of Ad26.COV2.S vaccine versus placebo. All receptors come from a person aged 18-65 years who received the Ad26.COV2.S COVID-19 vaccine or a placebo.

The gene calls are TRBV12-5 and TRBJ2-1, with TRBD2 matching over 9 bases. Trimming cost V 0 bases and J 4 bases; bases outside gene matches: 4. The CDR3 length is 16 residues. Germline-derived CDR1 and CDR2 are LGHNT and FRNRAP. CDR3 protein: CASGLVLLAGYNEQFF. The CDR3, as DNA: TGTGCTAGTGGTTTGGTATTACTAGCGGGTTACAATGAGCAGTTCTTC.

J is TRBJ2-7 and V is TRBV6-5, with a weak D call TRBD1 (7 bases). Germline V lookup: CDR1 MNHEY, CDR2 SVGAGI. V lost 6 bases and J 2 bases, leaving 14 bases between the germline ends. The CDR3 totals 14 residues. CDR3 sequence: CASSGGQRTYEQYF. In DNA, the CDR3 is TGTGCCAGCAGCGGGGGACAGAGAACCTACGAGCAGTACTTC.